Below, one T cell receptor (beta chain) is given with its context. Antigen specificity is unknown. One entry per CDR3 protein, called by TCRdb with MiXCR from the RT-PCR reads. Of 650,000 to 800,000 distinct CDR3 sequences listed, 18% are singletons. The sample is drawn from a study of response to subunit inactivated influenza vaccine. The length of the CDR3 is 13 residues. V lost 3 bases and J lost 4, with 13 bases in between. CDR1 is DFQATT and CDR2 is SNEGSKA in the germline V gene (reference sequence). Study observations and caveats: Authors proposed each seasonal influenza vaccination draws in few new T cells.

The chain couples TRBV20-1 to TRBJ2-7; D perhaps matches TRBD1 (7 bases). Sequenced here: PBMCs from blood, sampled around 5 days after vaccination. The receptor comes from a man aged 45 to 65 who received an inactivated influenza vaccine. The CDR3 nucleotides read TGCAGTGCTAGGACAGGGAGCGGGTACGAGCAGTACTTC. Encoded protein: CSARTGSGYEQYF.